This entry concerns a single TCR beta chain. iRepertoire HTBI primers and Arm-PCR of CDR3 regions built TCR beta libraries. Original data processing: Identification yielded approximately 60 TRBV and approximately 13 TRBJ segments across samples. In TCRdb, the multiplex PCR reads were re-called with MiXCR into one record per CDR3 protein. The authors' filters were not applied to this entry. The table shows 400,000 to 500,000 distinct CDR3 sequences, with roughly 15% occurring only once. The CDR3 has 15 residues. Germline values: CDR1 SGHTA, CDR2 FQGNSA. Trimming removed 3 bases from V and 3 bases from J, with 15 bases in between. Indicated time point: newly diagnosed GD, antithyroid drugs for less than 3 months. PBMC RNA served as the TCR library source. This record belongs to a study of regulatory T cells in long-lasting Graves disease. This sample also appeared in a second study, on T cells in Graves' hyperthyroidism and ophthalmopathy. That work states: Hyperthyroidism was newly diagnosed in patients aged 18 to 65 (duration under 2 months). Using the HTBI primer set, a first-round RT-PCR was run on the TCR CDR3. Blood shared most expanded thyroid clonotypes above 0.001.

The chain couples TRBV7-2 to TRBJ2-7, with D perhaps TRBD1 (6 bases). The TCR comes from a woman in her 30s with Graves disease. Source: peripheral blood mononuclear cells (PBMCs), taken at new diagnosis, from a patient treated with antithyroid drugs. In DNA form, the CDR3 reads TGTGCCAGCAGCTTCCGGGACACCTCCCTCTACGAGCAGTACTTC. Amino acid sequence: CASSFRDTSLYEQYF. Full variable domain (rest looked up from reference TRBV7-2 and TRBJ2-7): GAGVSQSPSNKVTEKGKDVELRCDPISGHTALYWYRQSLGQGLEFLIYFQGNSAPDKSGLPSDRFSAERTGGSVSTLTIQRTQQEDSAVYLCASSFRDTSLYEQYFGPGTRLTVT.